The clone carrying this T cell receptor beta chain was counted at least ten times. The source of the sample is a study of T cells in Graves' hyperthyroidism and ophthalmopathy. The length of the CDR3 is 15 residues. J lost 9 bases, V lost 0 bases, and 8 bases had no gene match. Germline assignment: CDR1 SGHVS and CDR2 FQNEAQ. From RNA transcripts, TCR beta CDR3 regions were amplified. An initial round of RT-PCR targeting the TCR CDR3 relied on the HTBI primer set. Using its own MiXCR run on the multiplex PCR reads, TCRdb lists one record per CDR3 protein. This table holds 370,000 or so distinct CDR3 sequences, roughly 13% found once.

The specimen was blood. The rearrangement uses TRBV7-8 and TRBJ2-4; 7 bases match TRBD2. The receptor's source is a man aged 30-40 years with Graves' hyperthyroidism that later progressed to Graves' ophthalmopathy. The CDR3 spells CASSLAMGGAGIQYF. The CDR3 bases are TGTGCCAGCAGCTTAGCGATGGGAGGGGCGGGCATTCAGTACTTC.